The source of this TCR beta chain is a study of response to subunit inactivated influenza vaccine. Points from the study as a whole: The authors suggested that few new T cells are recruited per seasonal influenza vaccination.

This clonotype was seen ten or more times. Antigen specificity is unknown. TCRdb analysed the RT-PCR reads with MiXCR anew, one entry per CDR3 protein. The sample gives hundreds of thousands of distinct CDR3 sequences, approximately 14% of which show up once; approximately 10% is in the top ten. Trimming removed 2 bases at V and 5 bases at J, with 6 bases between. This CDR3 is 13 amino acids long. In germline, CDR1 is MNHNY, CDR2 SVGAGI (reference sequence). The chain employs TRBV6-6 and TRBJ2-2; D gene unclear. The clonotype originates from a man in his fifties who received an inactivated influenza vaccine. The sample here was PBMCs from blood, taken about 12 days after vaccination. The CDR3 region has the DNA TGTGCCAGCAGTTACCAGGCAACCGGGGAGCTGTTTTTT. It codes for CASSYQATGELFF.